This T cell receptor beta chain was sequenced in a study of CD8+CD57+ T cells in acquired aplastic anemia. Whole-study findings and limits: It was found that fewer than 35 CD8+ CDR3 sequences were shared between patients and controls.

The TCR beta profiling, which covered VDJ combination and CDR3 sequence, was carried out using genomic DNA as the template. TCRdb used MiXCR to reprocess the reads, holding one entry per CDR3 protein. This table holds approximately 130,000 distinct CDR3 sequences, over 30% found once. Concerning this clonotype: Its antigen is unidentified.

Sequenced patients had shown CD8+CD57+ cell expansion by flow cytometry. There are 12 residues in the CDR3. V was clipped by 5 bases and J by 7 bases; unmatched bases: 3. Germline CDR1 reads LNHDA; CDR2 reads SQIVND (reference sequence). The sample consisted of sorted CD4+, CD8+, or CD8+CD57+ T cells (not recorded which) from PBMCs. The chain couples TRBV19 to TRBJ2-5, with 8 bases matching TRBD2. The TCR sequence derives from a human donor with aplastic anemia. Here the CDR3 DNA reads TGTGCCAGTAGTCCGGGACTAGGGACCCAGTACTTC. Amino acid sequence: CASSPGLGTQYF.